The sequence of this T cell receptor (beta chain) was determined in a study of regulatory T cells in long-lasting Graves disease. Study findings and constraints: Segments TRBV28, TRBJ1-2 and TRBJ2-5 showed preferential usage in persistent disease.

In this sample, this clonotype turned up many times. Its antigen is undetermined. The CDR3 length is 15 residues. The germline CDR1 and CDR2 sequences are SGHAT and FQNNGV. V shed 4 bases, J shed 3 bases, and the junction held 8 bases outside the gene matches. Assembly of TCR beta libraries relied on iRepertoire HTBI primers together with Arm-PCR of CDR3 regions. TCRdb re-called the multiplex PCR reads with MiXCR, one entry per CDR3 protein. The sample shows hundreds of thousands of distinct CDR3 sequences, approximately 12% of them seen only once. Time point of the sample: newly diagnosed GD, antithyroid drugs for less than 3 months. Preparation of the TCR library used RNA extracted from PBMCs. All patients originated from an endocrinology department located in Xi'an, China. Separately, the same data were catalogued under a study of T cells in Graves' hyperthyroidism and ophthalmopathy. This second study notes: For the diagnoses, clinical symptoms, serum thyroxine and TRAb, thyroid ultrasound and orbital computed tomography were used. Blood held most thyroid clonotypes expanded above 0.001 frequency.

This clonotype was sampled from a young man with Graves disease. The sample in question was peripheral blood mononuclear cells (PBMCs), obtained at new diagnosis, from a patient treated with antithyroid drugs. The chain employs TRBV11-2 and TRBJ2-5; 7 bases match TRBD2. DNA for the CDR3: TGTGCCAGCAGCTGGAACGGTCTAGCGGAAGAGACCCAGTACTTC. It is translated as CASSWNGLAEETQYF.